Sequencing of this TCR beta chain was carried out in a study of shared clonotypes between healthy human individuals. The deep-level immunoSEQ assay was used. For every subset, genomic DNA was evenly distributed across several immunoSEQ plates. Libraries were prepared by immunoSEQ multiplex PCR; TCRdb keeps only in-frame clonotypes and omits some of them. The sample lists about 1.5 million clones; about 96% were seen once. This CDR3 region has 12 residues. The germline CDR1 and CDR2 sequences are MDHEN and SYDVKM. V was trimmed by 6 bases and J by 4 bases, leaving 9 bases between them. Details on this clone: Other nucleotide sequences from this sample produce the same CDR3.

Sequenced: naive CD4+ T cells sorted from blood. Subset denoted: CD45RA+ positively selected. The clonotype comes from a man aged 25-45 years in good health. The V call is TRBV28, the J call TRBJ1-2, with unresolved D. The CDR3 DNA sequence: TGTGCCAGCAGCAGACGGTCCTATGGCTACACCTTC. Translation gives CASSRRSYGYTF.